Listed here is a single T cell receptor beta chain. Its antigen remains unknown. V lost 6 bases, J lost 6 bases, and 17 bases lay in between. From germline, CDR1 is MRHNA and CDR2 SNTAGT. The length of the CDR3 is 15 residues. The data originate from a study of Ad26.COV2.S vaccination and SARS-CoV-2 variants. Study-wide context: As a participant in COV1001, the donor was in the Ad26.COV2.S trial arm. Ad26.COV2.S given intramuscularly, once or twice 56 days apart.

General observations from the study: Estimates derived from TCR breadth and depth analyses may have underestimated total T cell responses.

Treatment here: some 20 received Ad26.COV2.S at low or high dose, single or two shots; roughly 5 received placebo; per-sample allocation not given. Day 63 after the first injection of vaccine or placebo was the sampling time. TCRdb keeps only in-frame clones here, not all; method: immunoSEQ multiplex PCR. Among about 450,000 clones listed, roughly 89% were seen once. The source material was peripheral blood, sampled in a trial of Ad26.COV2.S vaccine versus placebo. This clonotype was obtained from a person aged 18 to 59 who received the Ad26.COV2.S COVID-19 vaccine or a placebo. The V call is TRBV6-4, the J call TRBJ2-2; D is possibly TRBD1 or TRBD2 (5 bases each). CDR3 region: CASSVESGRPGELFF. CDR3 nucleotides: TGTGCCAGCAGCGTCGAGTCGGGGCGGCCCGGGGAGCTGTTTTTT.